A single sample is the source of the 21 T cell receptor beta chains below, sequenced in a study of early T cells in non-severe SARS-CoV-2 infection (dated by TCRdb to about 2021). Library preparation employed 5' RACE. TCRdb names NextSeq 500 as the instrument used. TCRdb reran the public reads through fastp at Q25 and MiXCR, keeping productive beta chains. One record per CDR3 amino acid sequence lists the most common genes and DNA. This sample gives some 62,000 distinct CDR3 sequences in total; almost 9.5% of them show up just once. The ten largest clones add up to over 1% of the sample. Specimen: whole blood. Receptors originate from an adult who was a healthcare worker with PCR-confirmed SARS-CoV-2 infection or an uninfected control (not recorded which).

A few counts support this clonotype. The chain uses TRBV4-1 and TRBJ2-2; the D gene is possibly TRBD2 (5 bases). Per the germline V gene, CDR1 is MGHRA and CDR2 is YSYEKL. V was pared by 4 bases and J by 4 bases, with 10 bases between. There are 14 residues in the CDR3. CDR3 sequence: CASSLWAGTGELFF. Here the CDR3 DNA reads TGCGCCAGCAGCCTTTGGGCGGGCACCGGGGAGCTGTTTTTT.

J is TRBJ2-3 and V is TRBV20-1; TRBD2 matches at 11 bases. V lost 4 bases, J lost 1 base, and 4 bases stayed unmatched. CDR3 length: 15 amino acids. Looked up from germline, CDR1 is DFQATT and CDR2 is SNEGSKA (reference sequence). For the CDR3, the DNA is TGCAGTGCTACACCGGGACTAGCGGGCACAGATACGCAGTATTTT. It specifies CSATPGLAGTDTQYF.

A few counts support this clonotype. The CDR3: CASSLVGTPNGELFF. Here the CDR3 DNA reads TGTGCCAGCAGCTTAGTAGGGACCCCCAACGGGGAGCTGTTTTTT. The chain employs TRBV7-2 and TRBJ2-2; D is possibly TRBD1 or TRBD2 (5 bases each). CDR1 and CDR2 (germline): SGHTA, FQGNSA. The CDR3 totals 15 residues. Trimming took 1 base from V and 7 from J, leaving 13 bases between them.

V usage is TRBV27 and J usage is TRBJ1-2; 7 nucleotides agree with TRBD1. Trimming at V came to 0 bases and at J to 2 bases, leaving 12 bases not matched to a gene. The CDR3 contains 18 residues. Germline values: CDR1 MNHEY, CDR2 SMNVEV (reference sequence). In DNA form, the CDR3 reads TGTGCCAGCAGTTTATCGGGAGGGCCTAGACAGGGCAACTATGGCTACACCTTC. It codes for CASSLSGGPRQGNYGYTF.

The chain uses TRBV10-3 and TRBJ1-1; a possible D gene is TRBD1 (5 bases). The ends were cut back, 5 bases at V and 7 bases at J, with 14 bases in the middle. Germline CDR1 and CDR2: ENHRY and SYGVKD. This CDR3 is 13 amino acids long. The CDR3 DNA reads TGTGCCATCAGTAGGGAGACAGCACTTGAAGCTTTCTTT. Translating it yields CAISRETALEAFF.

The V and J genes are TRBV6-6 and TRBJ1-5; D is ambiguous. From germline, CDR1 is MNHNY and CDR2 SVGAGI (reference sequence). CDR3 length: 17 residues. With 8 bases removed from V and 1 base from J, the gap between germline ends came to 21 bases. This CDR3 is CASGPRLEAVSNQPQHF. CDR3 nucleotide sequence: TGTGCCAGCGGCCCGAGGTTGGAGGCAGTCAGCAATCAGCCCCAGCATTTT.

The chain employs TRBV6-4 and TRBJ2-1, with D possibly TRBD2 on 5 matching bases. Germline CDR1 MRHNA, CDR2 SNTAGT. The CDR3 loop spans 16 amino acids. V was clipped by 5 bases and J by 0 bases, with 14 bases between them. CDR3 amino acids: CASSSWTVSSYNEQFF. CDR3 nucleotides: TGTGCCAGCAGTTCGTGGACTGTCAGCTCCTACAATGAGCAGTTCTTC.

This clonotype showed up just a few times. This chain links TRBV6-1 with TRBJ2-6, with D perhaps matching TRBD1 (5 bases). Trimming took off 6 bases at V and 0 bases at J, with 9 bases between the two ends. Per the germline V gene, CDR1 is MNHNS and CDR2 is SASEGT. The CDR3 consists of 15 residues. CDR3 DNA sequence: TGTGCCAGCAGACAGGCCTCCTCTGGGGCCAACGTCCTGACTTTC. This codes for CASRQASSGANVLTF.

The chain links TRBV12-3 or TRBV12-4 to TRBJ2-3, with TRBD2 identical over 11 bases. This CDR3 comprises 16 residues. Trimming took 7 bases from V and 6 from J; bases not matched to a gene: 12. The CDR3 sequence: CASTFQQTSGADTQYF. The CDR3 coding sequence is TGTGCCAGCACGTTTCAACAGACTAGCGGGGCTGATACGCAGTATTTT.

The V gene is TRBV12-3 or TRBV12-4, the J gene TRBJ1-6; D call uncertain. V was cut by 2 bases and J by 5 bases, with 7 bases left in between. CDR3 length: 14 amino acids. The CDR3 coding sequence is TGTGCCAGCAGTTTATTGGCTGATAATTCACCCCTCCACTTT. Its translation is CASSLLADNSPLHF.

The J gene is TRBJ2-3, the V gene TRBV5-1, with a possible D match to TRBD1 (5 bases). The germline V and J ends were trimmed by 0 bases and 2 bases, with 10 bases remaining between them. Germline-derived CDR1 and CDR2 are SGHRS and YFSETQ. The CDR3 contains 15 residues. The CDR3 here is CASSLAAGNTDTQYF. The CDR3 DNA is TGCGCCAGCAGCTTGGCTGCAGGGAACACAGATACGCAGTATTTT.

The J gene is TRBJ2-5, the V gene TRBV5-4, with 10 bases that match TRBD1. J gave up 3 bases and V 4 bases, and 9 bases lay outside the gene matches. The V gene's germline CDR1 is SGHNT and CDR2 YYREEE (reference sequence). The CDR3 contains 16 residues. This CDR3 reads CASSHRTGGEKETQYF. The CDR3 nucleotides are TGTGCCAGCAGCCATCGGACAGGGGGGGAAAAAGAGACCCAGTACTTC. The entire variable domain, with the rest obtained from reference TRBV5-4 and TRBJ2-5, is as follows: ETGVTQSPTHLIKTRGQQVTLRCSSQSGHNTVSWYQQALGQGPQFIFQYYREEENGRGNFPPRFSGLQFPNYSSELNVNALELDDSALYLCASSHRTGGEKETQYFGPGTRLLVL.

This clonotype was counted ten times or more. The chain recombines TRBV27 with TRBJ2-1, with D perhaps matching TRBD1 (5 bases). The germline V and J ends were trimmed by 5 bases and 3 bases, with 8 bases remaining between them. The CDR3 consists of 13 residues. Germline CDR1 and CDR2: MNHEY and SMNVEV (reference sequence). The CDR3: CASSGQGYNEQFF. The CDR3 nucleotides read TGTGCCAGCAGTGGTCAGGGCTACAATGAGCAGTTCTTC.

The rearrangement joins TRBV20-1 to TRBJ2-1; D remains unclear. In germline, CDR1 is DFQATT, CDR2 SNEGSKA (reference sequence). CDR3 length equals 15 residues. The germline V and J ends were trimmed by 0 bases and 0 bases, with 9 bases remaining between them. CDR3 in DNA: TGCAGTGCTAGAGATCTCACTCGCTCCTACAATGAGCAGTTCTTC. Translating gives CSARDLTRSYNEQFF.

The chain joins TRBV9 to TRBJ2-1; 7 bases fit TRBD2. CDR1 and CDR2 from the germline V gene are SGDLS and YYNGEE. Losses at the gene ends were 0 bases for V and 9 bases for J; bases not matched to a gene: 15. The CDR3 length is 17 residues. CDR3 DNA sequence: TGTGCCAGCAGCGTAGCCATCGGAGCGGGGAAATTCGGTGAGCAGTTCTTC. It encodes CASSVAIGAGKFGEQFF.

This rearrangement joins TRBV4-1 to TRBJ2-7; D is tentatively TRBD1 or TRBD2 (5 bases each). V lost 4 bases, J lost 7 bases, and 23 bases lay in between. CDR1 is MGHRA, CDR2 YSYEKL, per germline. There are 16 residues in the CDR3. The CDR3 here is CASSRVRGSSLGEQYV. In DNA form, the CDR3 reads TGCGCCAGCAGCCGGGTGAGGGGATCCAGCCTCGGGGAGCAGTACGTC.

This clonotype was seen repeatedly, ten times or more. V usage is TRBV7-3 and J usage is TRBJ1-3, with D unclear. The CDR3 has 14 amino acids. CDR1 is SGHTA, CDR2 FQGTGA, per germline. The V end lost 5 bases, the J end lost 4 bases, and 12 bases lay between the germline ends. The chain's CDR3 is CASSPPQTGNTIYF. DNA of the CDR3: TGTGCCAGCAGCCCCCCACAGACAGGAAACACCATATATTTT.

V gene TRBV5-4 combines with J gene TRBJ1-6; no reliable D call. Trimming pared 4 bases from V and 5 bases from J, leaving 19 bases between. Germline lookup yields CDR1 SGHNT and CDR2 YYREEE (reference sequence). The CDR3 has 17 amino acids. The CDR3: CASSLLGRDPDNSPLHF. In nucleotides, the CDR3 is TGTGCCAGCAGCCTCCTGGGGAGAGATCCAGATAATTCACCCCTCCACTTT.

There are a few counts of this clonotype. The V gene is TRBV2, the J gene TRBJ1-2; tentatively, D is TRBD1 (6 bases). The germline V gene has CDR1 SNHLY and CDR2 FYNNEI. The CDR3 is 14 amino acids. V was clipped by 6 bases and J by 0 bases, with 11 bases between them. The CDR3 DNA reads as TGTGCCAGCAGGACACAGGGAGCTAACTATGGCTACACCTTC. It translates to CASRTQGANYGYTF.

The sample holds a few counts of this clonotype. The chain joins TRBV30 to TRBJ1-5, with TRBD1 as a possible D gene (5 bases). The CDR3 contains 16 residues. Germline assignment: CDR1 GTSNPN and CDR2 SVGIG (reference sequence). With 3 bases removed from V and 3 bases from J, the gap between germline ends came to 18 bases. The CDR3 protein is CAWRFGGSGNNQPQHF. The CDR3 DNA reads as TGTGCCTGGAGGTTTGGGGGGAGCGGGAACAATCAGCCCCAGCATTTT.

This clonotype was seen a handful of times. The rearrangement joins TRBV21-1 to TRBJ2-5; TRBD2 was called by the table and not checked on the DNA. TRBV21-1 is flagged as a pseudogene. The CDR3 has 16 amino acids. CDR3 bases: TGTGCCAGCAGCGATCCGACTAGCGGGGGACCAGAGACCCAGTACTTC. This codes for CASSDPTSGGPETQYF.